The text below deals with one T cell receptor beta chain. Its specificity is not known. The CDR3 runs 16 residues. The junction had 6 bases not matched to a gene; V was cut back by 3 bases and J by 3 bases. CDR1 is MGHRA and CDR2 is YSYEKL in the germline V gene. The source of the sample is a study of cytomegalovirus exposure and HLA in healthy donors. Overall study: Inside one of the first data releases sat about 85 million unique TCRs taken from HLA-typed donors.

The PCR made use of 60 Vbeta and 13 Jbeta primers. Some clones are missing from TCRdb's copy, which holds only in-frame ones; the method was immunoSEQ multiplex PCR. The top ten hold 3.9% of the sample, which has around 100,000 clones, about 62% seen once. Study findings and constraints: The authors confirmed in vitro that a few CMV-associated chains were specific for CMV antigens. The classifier reportedly diagnosed cytomegalovirus status with high specificity and sensitivity.

The source is a man under 40 in good health and CMV-seronegative. The sample taken for sequencing was PBMCs. The J gene is TRBJ1-5, the V gene TRBV4-1; 9 nucleotides agree with TRBD1. The DNA for the CDR3 is TGCGCCAGCAGCCAGGTGCGGGACAGGGTCAATCAGCCCCAGCATTTT. It encodes CASSQVRDRVNQPQHF.